The rows below give T cell receptor beta chains drawn from one sample of a study of blood T cell repertoires in COVID-19. Here immunoSEQ multiplex PCR was the method, and the copy in TCRdb shows in-frame clones only, minus some. The sample has just under 150,000 clones; 75% to 90% are singletons. Sequences were obtained from peripheral blood. The source is a human donor in a cohort sampled during active COVID-19. Each CDR3 is given with its conserved first and last residue. D genes are given only for firm matches. A row's size may be missing; if present it is once, few, many or a size class.

>TRBJ1-5|.|.|TRBV6-1
TGTGCCAGCAGTGAAGGGAGGGTTCAACAGCCCCAGCATTTT
CASSEGRVQQPQHF
>TRBJ1-2|TRBD1|.|TRBV28
TGTGCCAGCAGTTTAATAACGCCGGGACAGGGGGACGCAAACTATGGCTACACCTTC
CASSLITPGQGDANYGYTF
>TRBJ2-7|TRBD2|.|TRBV28
TGTGCCAGCAAACAAACGCGGGGGGGCCAAGGGGAGCAGTACTTC
CASKQTRGGQGEQYF
>TRBJ1-2|TRBD1|once|TRBV10-3
TGTGCCATCAGTGAAGAGGGGGCCGGTGGCTACACCTTC
CAISEEGAGGYTF
>TRBJ1-5|TRBD1|.|TRBV6-5
TGTGCCAGCGTTGACAGGGGGGAAAATCAGCCCCAGCATTTT
CASVDRGENQPQHF
>TRBJ1-2|.|.|TRBV18
TGTGCCAGCTCACGGGGGCGCGACTATGGCTACACCTTC
CASSRGRDYGYTF
>TRBJ2-2|TRBD2|.|TRBV9
TGTGCCAGCAGCGTGACTAGCGGGAGCCCATCATTCGGGGAGCTGTTTTTT
CASSVTSGSPSFGELFF
>TRBJ1-4|.|few|TRBV4-2
TGTGCCAGCAGCCAAGACGGGGAAAAACTGTTTTTT
CASSQDGEKLFF
>TRBJ2-5|.|few|TRBV6-5
TGTGCCAGCCTCTATCAGGGGTGCGGAAGAGAGACCCAGTACTTC
CASLYQGCGRETQYF
>TRBJ2-3|.|.|TRBV6-5
TGTGCCAGCACCGCAACAGGAACTAGCACAGATACGCAGTATTTT
CASTATGTSTDTQYF
>TRBJ2-1|.|.|TRBV10-2
TGCGCCAGCAGTGAGTCACAGGCCAATGAGCAGTTCTTC
CASSESQANEQFF
>TRBJ1-1|.|.|TRBV19
TGTGCCAGTAGCACTTTGACAGTCATGAACACTGAAGCTTTCTTT
CASSTLTVMNTEAFF
>TRBJ1-1|TRBD1|.|TRBV11-2
TGTGCCAGCAGCCCACAGCTGGCGGGGACAGGAGCTTTCTTT
CASSPQLAGTGAFF
>TRBJ2-3|TRBD1|.|TRBV11-2
TGTGCCAGCAGCTTAAGCCCGGACAGGGACACAGATACGCAGTATTTT
CASSLSPDRDTDTQYF
>TRBJ1-5|TRBD1|.|TRBV6-5
TGTGCCAGCAGTCCGAGGGGGCCCGGATATCAGCCCCAGCATTTT
CASSPRGPGYQPQHF
>TRBJ2-6|.|.|TRBV4-2
TGTGCCAGCAGCCACTACCGACAGTCTGGGGCCAACGTCCTGACTTTC
CASSHYRQSGANVLTF
>TRBJ2-1|TRBD2|.|TRBV19
TGTGCCAGTAGTACCCAACTAGCGGGAGTCGTAGATGAGCAGTTCTTC
CASSTQLAGVVDEQFF
>TRBJ2-5|.|.|TRBV7-7
TGTGCTAGCAGCCACACAGATTCTCAAGAGACCCAGTACTTC
CASSHTDSQETQYF
>TRBJ2-1|TRBD1|.|TRBV5-4
TGTGCCAGCAGCTTGGTGGACAGGGAGCAGTTCTTC
CASSLVDREQFF
>TRBJ2-3|TRBD1|.|TRBV5-1
TGCGCCAGCAGCTTGGATGGGACAGGGGGCGCAGATACGCAGTATTTT
CASSLDGTGGADTQYF
>TRBJ1-5|TRBD1|few|TRBV19
TGTGCCAGTAGTATTGGGGACAGGTCCCAGCCCCAGCATTTT
CASSIGDRSQPQHF
>TRBJ2-1|.|few|TRBV6-5
TGTGCCAGCAGTCTGAGAGGGAATGAGCAGTTCTTC
CASSLRGNEQFF
>TRBJ1-1|TRBD1|.|TRBV4-2
TGTGCCAGCAGCCAACATACAGGGGGCCGCCCTGAAGCTTTCTTT
CASSQHTGGRPEAFF
>TRBJ1-1|TRBD1|.|TRBV5-1
TGCGCCAGCAGCTCGACAGGGGTGAACACTGAAGCTTTCTTT
CASSSTGVNTEAFF
>TRBJ1-1|.|.|TRBV30
TGTGCCTGGCTGTGGGGCAACACTGAAGCTTTCTTT
CAWLWGNTEAFF
>TRBJ2-1|.|.|TRBV6-1
TGTGCCAGCAGTGAAAACAGGGCTGAGCAGTTCTTC
CASSENRAEQFF
>TRBJ1-1|.|.|TRBV30
TGTGCCTGGAGCTCCACTGAAGCTTTCTTT
CAWSSTEAFF
>TRBJ1-5|.|.|TRBV11-1
TGTGCCAGCAGCTTAGGTAACGGTCAGCCCCAGCATTTT
CASSLGNGQPQHF
>TRBJ1-4|.|few|TRBV5-6
TGTGCCAGCAGCGCGGGAGGGGTTGAAAAACTGTTTTTT
CASSAGGVEKLFF
>TRBJ1-1|TRBD1|.|TRBV29-1
TGCAGCGTTAACGACAGGGGGACTGAAGCTTTCTTT
CSVNDRGTEAFF
>TRBJ2-1|.|.|TRBV9
TGTGCCAGCAGCGTAGAAGCTCTTTACAATGAGCAGTTCTTC
CASSVEALYNEQFF
>TRBJ2-1|TRBD2|.|TRBV19
TGTGCCAGTAGTATGGGGTTGCGGGGGGGCCGGTACACCTACAATGAGCAGTTCTTC
CASSMGLRGGRYTYNEQFF
>TRBJ1-6|TRBD1|few|TRBV27
TGTGCCAGCAGTCAGGGGGACCCTAATTCACCCCTCCACTTT
CASSQGDPNSPLHF
>TRBJ1-1|TRBD1|.|TRBV7-9
TGTGCCAGCAGCTTAGCCGGGACAGGGGATGGGAAAGCTTTCTTT
CASSLAGTGDGKAFF
>TRBJ2-7|.|.|TRBV6-5
TGTGCCAGCCGACTAGTCCGCGAGCAGTACTTC
CASRLVREQYF
>TRBJ2-7|.|.|TRBV5-1
TGCGCCAGCAGCCCGGGAGTGGGGGGAAGTTCCTACGAGCAGTACTTC
CASSPGVGGSSYEQYF
>TRBJ1-3|TRBD1|.|TRBV19
TGTGCCAGCAGAAATGCCGGGACAGGGGTAAACACCATATATTTT
CASRNAGTGVNTIYF
>TRBJ2-1|TRBD1|.|TRBV5-1
TGCGCCAGCAGCTTGGAAGGGGGCCCATCCTACAATGAGCAGTTCTTC
CASSLEGGPSYNEQFF
>TRBJ2-2|.|few|TRBV11-3
TGTGCCAGCAGCTTAGATCCGGGGGGGGAGCTGTTTTTT
CASSLDPGGELFF
>TRBJ1-2|TRBD1|.|TRBV7-6
TGTGCCAGCAGCCCCCGGGCGGCAGGGGGGACCACTTCCTACTATGGCTACACCTTC
CASSPRAAGGTTSYYGYTF
>TRBJ1-1|.|.|TRBV5-1
TGCGCCAGCAGCTTGAATGCCGGGGGGAACACTGAAGCTTTCTTT
CASSLNAGGNTEAFF
>TRBJ2-7|.|.|TRBV4-2
TGTGCCAGCAGCCAACAGACAGCACTCCAGGGCGAGCAGTACTTC
CASSQQTALQGEQYF
>TRBJ2-1|TRBD2|.|TRBV14
TGTGCCAGCAGCCCCCTGAGACTAGCGGGAGTCTATGAGCAGTTCTTC
CASSPLRLAGVYEQFF
>TRBJ2-4|.|.|TRBV28
TGTGCCAGCAGTTTAGGGGCGGCCAAAAACATTCAGTACTTC
CASSLGAAKNIQYF
>TRBJ2-2|.|.|TRBV9
TGTGCCAGCAGCGTTCAGTCCGGGGAGTCCGGGGAGCTGTTTTTT
CASSVQSGESGELFF
>TRBJ1-2|TRBD1|.|TRBV7-9
TGTGCCAGCAGCCCCGAACAGGGGAGGACACATGGCTACACCTTC
CASSPEQGRTHGYTF
>TRBJ2-2|TRBD2|.|TRBV28
TGTGCCAGCAGCCTTGGGACTAGCGGGGGGCGTGCCGGGGAGCTGTTTTTT
CASSLGTSGGRAGELFF
>TRBJ2-3|TRBD2|.|TRBV4-1
TGCGCCAGCAGCCCCTCTAGCGGGAGAGGTACAGATACGCAGTATTTT
CASSPSSGRGTDTQYF
>TRBJ1-2|TRBD1|.|TRBV18
TGTGCCAGCTCACCGGGGGACAGGAACTATGGCTACACCTTC
CASSPGDRNYGYTF
>TRBJ1-1|.|.|TRBV6-5
TGTGCCAGCCTAACGTCCGAGCTACTGAACACTGAAGCTTTCTTT
CASLTSELLNTEAFF
>TRBJ2-2|.|.|TRBV7-9
TGTGCCAGCAGCCCCAGAGGGACACCGAACACCGGGGAGCTGTTTTTT
CASSPRGTPNTGELFF
>TRBJ2-3|TRBD2|.|TRBV5-1
TGCGCCAGCAGCTTAGTAGCGGGAGGGCCCTCAGATACGCAGTATTTT
CASSLVAGGPSDTQYF
>TRBJ1-1|TRBD1|.|TRBV4-2
TGTGCCAGCAGCCAAGGGGGAGGACAGGCGAACACTGAAGCTTTCTTT
CASSQGGGQANTEAFF
>TRBJ2-3|.|.|TRBV29-1
TGCAGCGTTGTCGGGGGGTCAACAGGGCTAACTAGCACAGATACGCAGTATTTT
CSVVGGSTGLTSTDTQYF
>TRBJ2-3|.|.|TRBV30
TGTGCCTGGAGTGTCGAGTCGGGACACACAGATACGCAGTATTTT
CAWSVESGHTDTQYF
>TRBJ2-7|TRBD1|few|TRBV30
TGTGCCTGGAGTGGCGATCAGGGACAGCTCTTC
CAWSGDQGQLF